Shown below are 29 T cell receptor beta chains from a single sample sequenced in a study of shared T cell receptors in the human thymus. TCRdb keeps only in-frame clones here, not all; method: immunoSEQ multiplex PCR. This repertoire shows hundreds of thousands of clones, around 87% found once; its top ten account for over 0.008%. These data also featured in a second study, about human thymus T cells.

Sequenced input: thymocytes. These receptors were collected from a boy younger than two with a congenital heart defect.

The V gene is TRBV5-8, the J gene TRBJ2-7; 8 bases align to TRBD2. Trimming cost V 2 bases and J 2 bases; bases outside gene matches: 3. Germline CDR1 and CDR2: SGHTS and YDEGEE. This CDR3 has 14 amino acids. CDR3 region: CASSFLAGTYEQYF. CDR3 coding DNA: TGTGCCAGCAGCTTCTTAGCGGGAACCTACGAGCAGTACTTC. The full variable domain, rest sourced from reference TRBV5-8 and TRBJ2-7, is EAGVTQSPTHLIKTRGQQATLRCSPISGHTSVYWYQQALGLGLQFLLWYDEGEERNRGNFPPRFSGRQFPNYSSELNVNALELEDSALYLCASSFLAGTYEQYFGPGTRLTVT.

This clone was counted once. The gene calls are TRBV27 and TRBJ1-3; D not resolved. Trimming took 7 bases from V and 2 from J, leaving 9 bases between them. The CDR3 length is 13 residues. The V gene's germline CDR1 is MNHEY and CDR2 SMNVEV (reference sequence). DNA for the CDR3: TGTGCCAGCAAAGCCGGGGCTGGAAACACCATATATTTT. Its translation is CASKAGAGNTIYF.

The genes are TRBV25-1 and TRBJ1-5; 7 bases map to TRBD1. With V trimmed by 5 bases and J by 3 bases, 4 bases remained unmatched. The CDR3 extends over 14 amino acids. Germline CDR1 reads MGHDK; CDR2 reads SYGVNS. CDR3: CASSIGQANQPQHF. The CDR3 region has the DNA TGTGCCAGCAGTATAGGACAGGCCAATCAGCCCCAGCATTTT.

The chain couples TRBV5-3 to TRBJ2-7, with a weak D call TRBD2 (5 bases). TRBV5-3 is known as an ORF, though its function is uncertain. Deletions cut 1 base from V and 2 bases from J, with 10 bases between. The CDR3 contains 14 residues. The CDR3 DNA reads TGTGCCAGAAGCTTGCGGGGAAATGCCTACGAGCAGTACTTC. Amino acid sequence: CARSLRGNAYEQYF.

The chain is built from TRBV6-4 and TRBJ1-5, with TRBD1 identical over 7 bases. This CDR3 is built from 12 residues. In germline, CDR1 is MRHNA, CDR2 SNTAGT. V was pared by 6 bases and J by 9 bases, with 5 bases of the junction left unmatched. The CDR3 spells CASRRQGAPQHF. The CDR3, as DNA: TGTGCCAGCAGGCGACAGGGTGCGCCCCAGCATTTT.

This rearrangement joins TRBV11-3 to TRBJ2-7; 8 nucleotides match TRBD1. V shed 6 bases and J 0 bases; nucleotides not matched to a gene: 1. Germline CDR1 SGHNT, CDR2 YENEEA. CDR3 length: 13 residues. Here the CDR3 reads CASRDRDSYEQYF. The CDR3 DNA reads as TGTGCCAGCAGGGACAGGGACTCCTACGAGCAGTACTTC. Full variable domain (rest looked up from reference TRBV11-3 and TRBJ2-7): EAGVVQSPRYKIIEKKQPVAFWCNPISGHNTLYWYLQNLGQGPELLIRYENEEAVDDSQLPKDRFSAERLKGVDSTLKIQPAELGDSAVYLCASRDRDSYEQYFGPGTRLTVT.

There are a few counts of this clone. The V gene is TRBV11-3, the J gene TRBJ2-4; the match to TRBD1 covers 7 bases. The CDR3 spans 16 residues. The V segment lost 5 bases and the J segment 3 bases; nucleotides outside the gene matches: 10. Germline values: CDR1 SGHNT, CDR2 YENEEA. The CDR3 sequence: CASSPPGTVDKNIQYF. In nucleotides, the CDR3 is TGTGCCAGCAGCCCGCCAGGGACAGTAGACAAAAACATTCAGTACTTC. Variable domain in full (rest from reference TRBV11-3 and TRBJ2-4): EAGVVQSPRYKIIEKKQPVAFWCNPISGHNTLYWYLQNLGQGPELLIRYENEEAVDDSQLPKDRFSAERLKGVDSTLKIQPAELGDSAVYLCASSPPGTVDKNIQYFGAGTRLSVL.

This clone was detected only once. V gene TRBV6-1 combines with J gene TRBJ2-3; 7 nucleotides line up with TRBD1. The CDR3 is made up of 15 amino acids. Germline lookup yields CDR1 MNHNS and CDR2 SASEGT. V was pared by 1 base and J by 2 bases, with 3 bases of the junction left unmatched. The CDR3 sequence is CASSEVGTVTDTQYF. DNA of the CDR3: TGTGCCAGCAGTGAAGTCGGGACAGTCACAGATACGCAGTATTTT.

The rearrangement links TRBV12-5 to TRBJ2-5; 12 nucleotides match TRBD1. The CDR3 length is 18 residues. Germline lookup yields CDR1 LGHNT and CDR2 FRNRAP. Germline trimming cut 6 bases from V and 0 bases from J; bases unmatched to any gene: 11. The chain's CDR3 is CASGPGQGAPLYQETQYF. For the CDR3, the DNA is TGTGCTAGTGGACCGGGACAGGGGGCCCCCCTGTACCAAGAGACCCAGTACTTC.

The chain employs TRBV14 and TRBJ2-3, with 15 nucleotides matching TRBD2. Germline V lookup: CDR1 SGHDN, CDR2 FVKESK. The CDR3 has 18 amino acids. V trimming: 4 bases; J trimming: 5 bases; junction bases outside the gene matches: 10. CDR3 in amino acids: CASSPGLAGGPAGDTQYF. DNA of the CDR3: TGTGCCAGCAGCCCTGGACTAGCGGGAGGGCCTGCGGGAGATACGCAGTATTTT.

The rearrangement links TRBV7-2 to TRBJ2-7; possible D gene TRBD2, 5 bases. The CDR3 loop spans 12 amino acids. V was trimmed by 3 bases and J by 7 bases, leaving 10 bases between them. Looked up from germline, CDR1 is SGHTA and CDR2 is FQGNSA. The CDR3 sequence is CASSFGRREQYF. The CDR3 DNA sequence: TGTGCCAGCAGCTTCGGACGGAGGGAGCAGTACTTC.

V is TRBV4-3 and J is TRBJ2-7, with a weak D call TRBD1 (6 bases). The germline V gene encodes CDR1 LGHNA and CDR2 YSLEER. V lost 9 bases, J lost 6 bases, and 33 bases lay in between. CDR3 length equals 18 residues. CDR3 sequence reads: CASSQVKRGHTISGEQYF. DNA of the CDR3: TGCGCCAGTTCTCAAGTTAAGAGGGGACACACCATAAGCGGCGAGCAGTACTTC.

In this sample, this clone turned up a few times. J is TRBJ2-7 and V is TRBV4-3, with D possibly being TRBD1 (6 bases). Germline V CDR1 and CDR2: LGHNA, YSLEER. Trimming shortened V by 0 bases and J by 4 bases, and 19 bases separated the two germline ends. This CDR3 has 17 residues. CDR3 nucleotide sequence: TGCGCCAGCAGCCAAGATTATCTAAGGGGACACCAATACGAGCAGTACTTC. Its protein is CASSQDYLRGHQYEQYF.

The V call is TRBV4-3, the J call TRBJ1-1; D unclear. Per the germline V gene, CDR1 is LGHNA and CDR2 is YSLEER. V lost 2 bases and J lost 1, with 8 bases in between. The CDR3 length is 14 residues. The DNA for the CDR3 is TGCGCCAGCAGCCAATTCCGAGGGAACACTGAAGCTTTCTTT. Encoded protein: CASSQFRGNTEAFF.

CDR3 DNA: TGCGCCAGCAGTCAAACAGGGGAGGTTTCAGATACGCAGTATTTT. Its protein product is CASSQTGEVSDTQYF. The rearrangement uses TRBV23-1 and TRBJ2-3; D may be TRBD1 (7 bases). TRBV23-1 is classed as an ORF, of uncertain function. V was shortened by 2 bases and J by 4 bases, with 13 bases between the two germline ends. This CDR3 contains 15 residues.

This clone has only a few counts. CDR3: CSVVIGNTEAFF. The CDR3 DNA reads TGCAGCGTTGTGATCGGGAACACTGAAGCTTTCTTT. This sequence joins TRBV29-1 and TRBJ1-1; unclear D gene. V dropped 4 bases and J dropped 1 base, with 7 bases sitting between them. The CDR3 loop spans 12 amino acids. Germline V gene sequence: CDR1 SQVTM, CDR2 ANQGSEA.

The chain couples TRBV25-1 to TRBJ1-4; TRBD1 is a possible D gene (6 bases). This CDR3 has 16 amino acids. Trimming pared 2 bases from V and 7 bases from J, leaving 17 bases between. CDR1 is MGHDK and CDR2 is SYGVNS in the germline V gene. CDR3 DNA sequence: TGTGCCAGCAGTGAACGTATTGTAGAGGGGGTTGAAAAACTGTTTTTT. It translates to CASSERIVEGVEKLFF.

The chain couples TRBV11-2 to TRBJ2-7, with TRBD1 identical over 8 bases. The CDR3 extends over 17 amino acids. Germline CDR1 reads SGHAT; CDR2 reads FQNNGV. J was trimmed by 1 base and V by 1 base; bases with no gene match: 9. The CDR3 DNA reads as TGTGCCAGCAGCTTAGTCCACCTTCGGACAGGGTCCTACGAGCAGTACTTC. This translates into CASSLVHLRTGSYEQYF. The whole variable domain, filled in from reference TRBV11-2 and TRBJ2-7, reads EAGVAQSPRYKIIEKRQSVAFWCNPISGHATLYWYQQILGQGPKLLIQFQNNGVVDDSQLPKDRFSAERLKGVDSTLKIQPAKLEDSAVYLCASSLVHLRTGSYEQYFGPGTRLTVT.

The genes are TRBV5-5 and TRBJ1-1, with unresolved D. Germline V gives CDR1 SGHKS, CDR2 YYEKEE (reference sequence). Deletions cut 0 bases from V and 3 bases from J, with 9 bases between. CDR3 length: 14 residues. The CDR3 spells CASSLVAGDTEAFF. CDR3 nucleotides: TGTGCCAGCAGCTTGGTTGCGGGTGACACTGAAGCTTTCTTT.

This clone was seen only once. In nucleotides, the CDR3 is TGCGCCAGCAGCCGGACAGGAGCTTTAGCCAAAAACATTCAGTACTTC. It translates to CASSRTGALAKNIQYF. V is TRBV5-1 and J is TRBJ2-4; 7 bases are shared with TRBD1. V dropped 4 bases and J dropped 0; count of bases not matched to a gene: 7. The CDR3 sequence is 16 residues long. The V gene's germline CDR1 is SGHRS and CDR2 YFSETQ.

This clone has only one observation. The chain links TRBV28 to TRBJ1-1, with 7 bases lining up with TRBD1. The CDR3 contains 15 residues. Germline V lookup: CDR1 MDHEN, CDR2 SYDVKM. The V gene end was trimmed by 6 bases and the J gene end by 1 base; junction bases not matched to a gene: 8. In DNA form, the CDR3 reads TGTGCCAGCAGCGTTACAGGGGCCTCGAACACTGAAGCTTTCTTT. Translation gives CASSVTGASNTEAFF.

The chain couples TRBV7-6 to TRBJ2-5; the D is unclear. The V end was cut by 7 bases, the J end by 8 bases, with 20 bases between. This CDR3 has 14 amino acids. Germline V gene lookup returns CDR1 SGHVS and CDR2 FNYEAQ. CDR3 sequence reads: CASIPRYDTTTQYF. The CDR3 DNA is TGTGCCAGCATCCCTCGGTACGACACCACCACCCAGTACTTC.

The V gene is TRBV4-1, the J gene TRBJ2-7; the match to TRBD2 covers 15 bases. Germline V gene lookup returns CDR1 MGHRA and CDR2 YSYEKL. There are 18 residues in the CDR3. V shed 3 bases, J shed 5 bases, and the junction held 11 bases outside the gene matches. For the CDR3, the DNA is TGCGCCAGCAGCCACCTCGTGGGACTAGCGGGAGGAACCGACGAGCAGTACTTC. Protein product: CASSHLVGLAGGTDEQYF.

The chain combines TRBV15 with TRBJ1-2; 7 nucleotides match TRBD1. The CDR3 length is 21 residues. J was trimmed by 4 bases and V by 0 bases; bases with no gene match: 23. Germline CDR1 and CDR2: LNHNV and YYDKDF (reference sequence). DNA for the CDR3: TGTGCCACCAGCAGAGATTCCCACAATCGGTCTCCGGGACAGCTTTTCTATGGCTACACCTTC. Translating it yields CATSRDSHNRSPGQLFYGYTF.

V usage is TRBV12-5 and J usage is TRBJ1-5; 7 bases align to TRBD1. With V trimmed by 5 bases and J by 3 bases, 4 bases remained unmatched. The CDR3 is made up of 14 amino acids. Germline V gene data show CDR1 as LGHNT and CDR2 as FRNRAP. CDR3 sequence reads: CASGPDRDNQPQHF. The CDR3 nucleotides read TGTGCTAGTGGTCCTGACAGGGACAATCAGCCCCAGCATTTT.

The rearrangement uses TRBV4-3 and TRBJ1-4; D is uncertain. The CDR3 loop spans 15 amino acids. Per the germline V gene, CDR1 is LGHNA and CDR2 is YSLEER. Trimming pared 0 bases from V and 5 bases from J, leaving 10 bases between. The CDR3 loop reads CASSQEGGRNEKLFF. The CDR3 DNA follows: TGCGCCAGCAGCCAAGAAGGCGGGAGAAATGAAAAACTGTTTTTT.

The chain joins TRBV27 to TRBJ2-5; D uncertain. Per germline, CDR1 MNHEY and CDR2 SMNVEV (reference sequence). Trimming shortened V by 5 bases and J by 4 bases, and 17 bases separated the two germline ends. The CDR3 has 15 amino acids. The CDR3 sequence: CASSPMKLVGETQYF. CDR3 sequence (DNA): TGTGCCAGCAGTCCCATGAAGTTAGTCGGAGAGACCCAGTACTTC.

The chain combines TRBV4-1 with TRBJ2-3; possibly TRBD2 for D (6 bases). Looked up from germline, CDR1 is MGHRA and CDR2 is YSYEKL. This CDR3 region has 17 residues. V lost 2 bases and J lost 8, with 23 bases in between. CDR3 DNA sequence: TGCGCCAGCAGCCAATCCTCGAGCGGGCCCACTTCGGGTACGCAGTATTTT. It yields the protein CASSQSSSGPTSGTQYF.

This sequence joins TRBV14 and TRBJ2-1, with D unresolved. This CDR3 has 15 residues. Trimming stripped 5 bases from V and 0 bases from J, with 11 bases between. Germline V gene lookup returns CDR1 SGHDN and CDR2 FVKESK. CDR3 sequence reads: CASSKRLSSYNEQFF. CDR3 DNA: TGTGCCAGCAGCAAGAGACTGAGCTCCTACAATGAGCAGTTCTTC.